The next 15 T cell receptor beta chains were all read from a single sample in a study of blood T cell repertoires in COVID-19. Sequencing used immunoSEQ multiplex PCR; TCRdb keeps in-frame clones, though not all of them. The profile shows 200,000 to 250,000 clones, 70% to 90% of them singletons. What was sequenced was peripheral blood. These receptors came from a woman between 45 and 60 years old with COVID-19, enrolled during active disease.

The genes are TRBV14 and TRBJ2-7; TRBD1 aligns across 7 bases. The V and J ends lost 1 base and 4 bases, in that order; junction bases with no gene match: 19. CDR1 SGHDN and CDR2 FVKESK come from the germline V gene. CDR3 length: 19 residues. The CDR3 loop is CASSQVPNRTGYKKYEQYV. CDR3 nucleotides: TGTGCCAGCAGCCAAGTCCCTAACCGGACAGGCTATAAGAAGTACGAGCAGTACGTC.

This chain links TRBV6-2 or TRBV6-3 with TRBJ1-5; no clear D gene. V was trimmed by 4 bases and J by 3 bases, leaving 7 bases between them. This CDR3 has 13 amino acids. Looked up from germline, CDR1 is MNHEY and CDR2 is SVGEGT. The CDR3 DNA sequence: TGTGCCAGCAGTTCTGGCCTCAATCAGCCCCAGCATTTT. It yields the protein CASSSGLNQPQHF.

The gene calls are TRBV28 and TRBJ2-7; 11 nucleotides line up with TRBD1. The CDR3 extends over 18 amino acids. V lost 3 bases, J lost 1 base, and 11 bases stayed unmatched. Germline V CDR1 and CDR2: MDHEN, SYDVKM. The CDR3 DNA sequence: TGTGCCAGCAGTTTTTTTCCCTTTCGGGACAGGGGGTCCTACGAGCAGTACGTC. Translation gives CASSFFPFRDRGSYEQYV.

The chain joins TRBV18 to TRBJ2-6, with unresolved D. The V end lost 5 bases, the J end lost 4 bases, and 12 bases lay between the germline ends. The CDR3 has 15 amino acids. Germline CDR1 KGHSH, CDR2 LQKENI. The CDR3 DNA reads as TGTGCCAGCTCATCATCGGTGCCCGGGGCCAACGTCCTGACTTTC. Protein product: CASSSSVPGANVLTF.

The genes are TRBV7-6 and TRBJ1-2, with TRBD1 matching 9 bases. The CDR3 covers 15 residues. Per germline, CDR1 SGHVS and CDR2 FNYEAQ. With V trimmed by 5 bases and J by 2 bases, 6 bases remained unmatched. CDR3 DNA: TGTGCCAGCAGCCCCCGGACAGGGGTAAACTATGGCTACACCTTC. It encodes CASSPRTGVNYGYTF.

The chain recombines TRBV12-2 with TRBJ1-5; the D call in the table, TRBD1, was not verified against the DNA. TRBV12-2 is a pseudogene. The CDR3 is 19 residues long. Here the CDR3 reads CASRLVSPSRQGYNQPQHF. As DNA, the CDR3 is TGTGCAAGTCGCTTAGTCAGCCCCTCCCGACAGGGTTACAATCAGCCCCAGCATTTT.

CDR3 in DNA: TGTGCCAGTAGTATAAGAGGGACAGACACAGATACGCAGTATTTT. It translates to CASSIRGTDTDTQYF. This rearrangement joins TRBV19 to TRBJ2-3; TRBD1 matches 7 bases. V gave up 2 bases and J gave up 2 bases; unmatched junction bases: 4. The CDR3 spans 15 residues. Germline CDR1 and CDR2: LNHDA and SQIVND (reference sequence).

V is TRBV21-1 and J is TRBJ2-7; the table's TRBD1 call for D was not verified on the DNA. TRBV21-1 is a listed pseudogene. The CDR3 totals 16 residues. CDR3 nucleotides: TGTGCCAGCAGCAAGCCCGACAGGTCACGCTCCTACGAGCAGTACTTC. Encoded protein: CASSKPDRSRSYEQYF.

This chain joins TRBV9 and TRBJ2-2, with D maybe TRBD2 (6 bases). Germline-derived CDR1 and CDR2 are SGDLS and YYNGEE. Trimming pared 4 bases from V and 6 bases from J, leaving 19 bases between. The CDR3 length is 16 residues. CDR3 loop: CASSLGYGGHAGELFF. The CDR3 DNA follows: TGTGCCAGCAGCTTAGGGTACGGGGGTCATGCCGGGGAGCTGTTTTTT.

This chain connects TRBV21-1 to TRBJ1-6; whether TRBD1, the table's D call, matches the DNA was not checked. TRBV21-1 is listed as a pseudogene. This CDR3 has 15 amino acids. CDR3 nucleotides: TGTGCCAGCAGCGCATATTCCAGGGATAATTCACCCCTCCACTTT. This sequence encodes CASSAYSRDNSPLHF.

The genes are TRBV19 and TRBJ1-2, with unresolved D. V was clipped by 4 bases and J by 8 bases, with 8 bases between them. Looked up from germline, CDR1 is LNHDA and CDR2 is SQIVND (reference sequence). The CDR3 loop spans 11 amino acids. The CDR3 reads CASSTPGGYTF. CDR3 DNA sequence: TGTGCCAGTAGTACCCCAGGCGGCTACACCTTC.

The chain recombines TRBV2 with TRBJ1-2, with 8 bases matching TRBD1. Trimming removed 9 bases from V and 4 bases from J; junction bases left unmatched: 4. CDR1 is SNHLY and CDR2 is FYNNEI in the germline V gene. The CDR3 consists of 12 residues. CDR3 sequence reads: CARRQGTYGYTF. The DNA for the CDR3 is TGTGCCAGGCGACAGGGGACCTATGGCTACACCTTC.

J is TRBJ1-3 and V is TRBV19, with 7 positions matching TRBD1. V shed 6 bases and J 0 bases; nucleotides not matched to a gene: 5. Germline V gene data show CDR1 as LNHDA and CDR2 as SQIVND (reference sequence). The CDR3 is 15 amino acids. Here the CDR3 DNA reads TGTGCCAGTAGCTTTCAGGGGGGCTCTGGAAACACCATATATTTT. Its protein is CASSFQGGSGNTIYF. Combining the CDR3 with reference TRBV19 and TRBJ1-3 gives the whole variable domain DGGITQSPKYLFRKEGQNVTLSCEQNLNHDAMYWYRQDPGQGLRLIYYSQIVNDFQKGDIAEGYSVSREKKESFPLTVTSAQKNPTAFYLCASSFQGGSGNTIYFGEGSWLTVV.

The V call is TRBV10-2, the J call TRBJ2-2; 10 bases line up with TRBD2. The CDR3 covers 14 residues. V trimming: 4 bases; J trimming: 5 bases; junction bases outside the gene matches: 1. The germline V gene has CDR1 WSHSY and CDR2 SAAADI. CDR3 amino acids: CASSGAGGTGELFF. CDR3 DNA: TGCGCCAGCAGTGGAGCGGGGGGGACCGGGGAGCTGTTTTTT.

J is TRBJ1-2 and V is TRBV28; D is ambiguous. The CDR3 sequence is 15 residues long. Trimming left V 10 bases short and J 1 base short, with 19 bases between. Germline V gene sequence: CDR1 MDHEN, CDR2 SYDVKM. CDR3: CATKNPTQLNYGYTF. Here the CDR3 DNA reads TGTGCCACCAAGAACCCGACTCAACTTAACTATGGCTACACCTTC.